A selection of T cell receptor beta chains follows, all from one sample in a study of blood T cells in healthy people across ages. Each CDR3 protein gets one entry after TCRdb re-called the 5' RACE reads with MiXCR. The sample consists of 730,000 or so distinct CDR3 sequences, more than 40% of them appearing once. The source material was blood. The receptors were sampled from a woman in her sixties in good health. Both conserved end residues are part of each CDR3. D genes are given only for firm matches. The listing skips clone size in some rows; elsewhere it reads once, few, many or a size class.

>.|.|TRBV5-1|TRBJ2-3
TGCGCCAGCAGCCCCATGGGACCTAGCACAGATACGCAGTATTTT
CASSPMGPSTDTQYF
>few|.|TRBV30|TRBJ2-7
TGTGCCTGGGGAAGGGAAACAGTAGGATTCCCCTACGAGCAGTACTTC
CAWGRETVGFPYEQYF
>.|.|TRBV7-3|TRBJ2-3
TGTGCCAGCAGCTTAAGACGCGGAGATACGCAGTATTTT
CASSLRRGDTQYF
>.|TRBD2|TRBV20-1|TRBJ2-3
TGCAGTGCTAGCCCGACTAGCGGGAGGGACGCAGATACGCAGTATTTT
CSASPTSGRDADTQYF
>.|.|TRBV18|TRBJ2-1
TGTGCCAGCTCACCACCTTCTGTGGGTCACAATGAGCAGTTCTTC
CASSPPSVGHNEQFF
>.|.|TRBV5-1|TRBJ1-2
TGCGCCAGCAGCTTGGAACCAGGCCCCTATGGCTACACCTTC
CASSLEPGPYGYTF
>.|TRBD2|TRBV6-5|TRBJ2-6
TGTGCCAGCAGTTACAGGGGCTATACTAGCGGGAGTTCTGGGGCCAACGTCCTGACTTTC
CASSYRGYTSGSSGANVLTF
>once|TRBD2|TRBV20-1|TRBJ2-2
TGCAGTGCTAGAGTCTCTAGCGGGAGAGTTGGGGAGCTGTTTTTT
CSARVSSGRVGELFF
>.|TRBD2|TRBV28|TRBJ2-7
TGTGCCAGCAGTTCCTTCGGGGGGGGCGAGCAGTACTTC
CASSSFGGGEQYF
>.|TRBD2|TRBV28|TRBJ2-7
TGTGCCAGCAGTTTGGTACAAGGAGCGGGAGGCGGCGAGCAGTACTTC
CASSLVQGAGGGEQYF
>.|TRBD2|TRBV5-1|TRBJ2-1
TGCGCCAGCAGCTCGGAACAGGGACTAGCGGAGTACAATGAGCAGTTCTTC
CASSSEQGLAEYNEQFF
>few|.|TRBV10-1|TRBJ1-1
TGCGCCAGCAGTGAGTCGAAAAGACGGATGAACACTGAAGCTTTCTTT
CASSESKRRMNTEAFF
>few|.|TRBV21-1|TRBJ2-7
TGTGCCAGCAGCAAACCCAGACAGCGTACGGGCGACGAGCAGTACTTC
CASSKPRQRTGDEQYF
>once|.|TRBV15|TRBJ2-5
TGTGCCACCAGCAGAGTATTAGAGACCCAGTACTTC
CATSRVLETQYF
>.|.|TRBV20-1|TRBJ2-7
TGCAGTGCTAGGAGTGGACTAAATTACTACGAGCAGTACTTC
CSARSGLNYYEQYF